A single sample is the source of the 26 T cell receptor beta chains below, sequenced in a study of blood T cell repertoires in COVID-19. Only in-frame clones appear in the TCRdb table, and some are missing; sequencing was by immunoSEQ multiplex PCR. The sample gives hundreds of thousands of clones, 87% of which show up once; around 3% is in the top ten. Input material: peripheral blood. The source is a man between 18 and 35 years old with active or convalescent COVID-19.

The CDR3 DNA sequence: TGTGCCAGCAGCCAAGGGGGTAGCGGGAGACTTACGCAGTATTTT. As protein: CASSQGGSGRLTQYF. The chain uses TRBV4-2 and TRBJ2-3; 9 bases line up with TRBD2. V lost 1 base and J lost 8; bases outside the gene matches: 7. Germline CDR1 is LGHNA and CDR2 is YNFKEQ. The length of the CDR3 is 15 residues.

This rearrangement joins TRBV6-5 to TRBJ1-5, with D possibly TRBD1 on 5 matching bases. Trimming took off 0 bases at V and 5 bases at J, with 8 bases between the two ends. Per germline, CDR1 MNHEY and CDR2 SVGAGI. CDR3 length equals 14 residues. The CDR3 bases are TGTGCCAGCAGTTACTCGAGGACATATCAGCCCCAGCATTTT. This codes for CASSYSRTYQPQHF.

This clone was detected ten times or more. The CDR3 spells CASSLSGYGYTF. For the CDR3, the DNA is TGTGCCAGCAGTTTATCCGGCTATGGCTACACCTTC. The rearrangement joins TRBV27 to TRBJ1-2; no clear D. V was cut by 0 bases and J by 4 bases, with 3 bases left in between. The germline V gene has CDR1 MNHEY and CDR2 SMNVEV (reference sequence). This CDR3 is 12 amino acids long.

The V call is TRBV5-1, the J call TRBJ2-1, with 9 bases aligning to TRBD2. The CDR3 consists of 15 residues. The J segment lost 8 bases and the V segment lost 0 bases, leaving 6 bases of the junction unmatched. The germline V gene encodes CDR1 SGHRS and CDR2 YFSETQ. CDR3 nucleotide sequence: TGCGCCAGCAGCTTGGAGAGCGGGGGGAGGTATGAGCAGTTCTTC. Residues: CASSLESGGRYEQFF.

V usage is TRBV2 and J usage is TRBJ1-1; 7 nucleotides agree with TRBD1. With V trimmed by 8 bases and J by 8 bases, 14 bases remained unmatched. The CDR3 runs 14 residues. The germline V gene has CDR1 SNHLY and CDR2 FYNNEI. The DNA of the CDR3 is TGTGCCAGCGTTGACAGACAGGGCTCGCAGGAAGCTTTCTTT. Translating gives CASVDRQGSQEAFF.

This sequence joins TRBV19 and TRBJ2-2; 10 nucleotides agree with TRBD1. The CDR3 spans 16 residues. The germline CDR1 and CDR2 sequences are LNHDA and SQIVND (reference sequence). V trimming: 3 bases; J trimming: 4 bases; junction bases outside the gene matches: 5. The CDR3 here is CASSIVTGGSTGELFF. The CDR3 nucleotides read TGTGCCAGTAGTATTGTGACAGGGGGCTCCACCGGGGAGCTGTTTTTT.

The rearrangement joins TRBV9 to TRBJ2-1; D might be TRBD2 (6 bases). This CDR3 spans 17 amino acids. Germline CDR1 and CDR2: SGDLS and YYNGEE. V lost 0 bases and J lost 8, with 21 bases in between. CDR3 residues: CASSVGVRRDVDYEQFF. The CDR3 DNA reads TGTGCCAGCAGCGTAGGGGTCCGGCGGGATGTTGACTATGAGCAGTTCTTC.

The rearrangement uses TRBV5-4 and TRBJ2-5; the D gene is possibly TRBD2 (6 bases). The CDR3 contains 11 residues. Germline lookup yields CDR1 SGHNT and CDR2 YYREEE (reference sequence). V shed 9 bases and J shed 5 bases, with 11 bases lying between them. In DNA, the CDR3 is TGTGCCACGACTAGTTTGGAGACCCAGTACTTC. Its protein is CATTSLETQYF.

This clone occurred a few times. The chain combines TRBV5-1 with TRBJ1-1; 11 nucleotides align to TRBD1. The CDR3 covers 16 residues. The germline CDR1 and CDR2 sequences are SGHRS and YFSETQ. V lost 4 bases to trimming and J lost 1 base; unmatched junction nucleotides: 6. Here the CDR3 DNA reads TGCGCCAGCAGCCCGGGACAGGGGGTTTGGAACACTGAAGCTTTCTTT. The encoded protein is CASSPGQGVWNTEAFF.

The chain links TRBV28 to TRBJ1-2; 7 positions agree with TRBD1. Germline-derived CDR1 and CDR2 are MDHEN and SYDVKM. With 4 bases clipped from V and 4 bases from J, the junction kept 15 bases outside the gene matches. This CDR3 is 17 amino acids long. CDR3: CASSSPAAGGRGYGYTF. The DNA for the CDR3 is TGTGCCAGCAGTTCTCCTGCGGCAGGGGGACGAGGCTATGGCTACACCTTC.

The V gene is TRBV28, the J gene TRBJ2-3, with 12 bases lining up with TRBD2. With 7 bases clipped from V and 0 bases from J, the junction kept 5 bases outside the gene matches. Germline CDR1 and CDR2: MDHEN and SYDVKM. This CDR3 spans 16 amino acids. The CDR3 coding sequence is TGTGCCAGCATTACCGGGACTAGCGGGAGCACAGATACGCAGTATTTT. As protein: CASITGTSGSTDTQYF.

The J gene is TRBJ2-1, the V gene TRBV5-6; 15 bases are shared with TRBD2. V dropped 0 bases and J dropped 4; count of bases not matched to a gene: 5. The germline V gene has CDR1 SGHDT and CDR2 YYEEEE. The length of the CDR3 is 18 residues. This CDR3 is CASSLEGLAGGGYNEQFF. The CDR3, as DNA: TGTGCCAGCAGCTTGGAGGGACTAGCGGGAGGAGGATACAATGAGCAGTTCTTC.

The table lists this clone with a count of one. This chain links TRBV6-2 or TRBV6-3 with TRBJ1-5, with unresolved D. CDR1 and CDR2 (germline): MNHEY, SVGEGT. V lost 5 bases, J lost 4 bases, and 15 bases lay in between. The CDR3 has 15 residues. In nucleotides, the CDR3 is TGTGCCAGCAGTCACCCTGCGATCCCGAATCAGCCCCAGCATTTT. Translation gives CASSHPAIPNQPQHF.

The V call is TRBV6-5, the J call TRBJ1-1; the D gene is possibly TRBD1 (6 bases). Trimming left V 5 bases short and J 1 base short, with 14 bases between. Germline V lookup: CDR1 MNHEY, CDR2 SVGAGI. The CDR3 runs to 15 residues. CDR3 region: CASSLTGQPNTEAFF. CDR3 DNA sequence: TGTGCCAGCAGTCTCACTGGACAGCCGAACACTGAAGCTTTCTTT.

This rearrangement joins TRBV27 to TRBJ1-5; TRBD1 is a possible D gene (5 bases). Germline V gene data show CDR1 as MNHEY and CDR2 as SMNVEV (reference sequence). Trimming took off 5 bases at V and 5 bases at J, with 16 bases between the two ends. There are 15 residues in the CDR3. The CDR3 coding sequence is TGTGCCAGCAGTCCCCCAGGGTGGTCGGATCAGCCCCAGCATTTT. Translating gives CASSPPGWSDQPQHF.

V gene TRBV9 combines with J gene TRBJ2-1; the D gene is possibly TRBD1 (5 bases). V was cut by 0 bases and J by 3 bases, with 10 bases left in between. Germline-derived CDR1 and CDR2 are SGDLS and YYNGEE. The CDR3 is 15 residues long. The CDR3 reads CASSVGGDSYNEQFF. Here the CDR3 DNA reads TGTGCCAGCAGCGTAGGAGGCGACAGCTACAATGAGCAGTTCTTC.

Written as DNA, the CDR3 is TGTGCCAGCACCCCACAGGGGGCGCTTGGCTACACCTTC. Residues: CASTPQGALGYTF. The chain uses TRBV21-1 and TRBJ1-2; the table names TRBD1, a call not compared with the DNA. TRBV21-1 is assigned pseudogene status. The CDR3 extends over 13 amino acids.

The chain combines TRBV9 with TRBJ1-1; no reliable D call. The V end was cut by 0 bases, the J end by 4 bases, with 10 bases between. The CDR3 sequence is 14 residues long. The germline V gene has CDR1 SGDLS and CDR2 YYNGEE. The CDR3 protein is CASSVVSAGTEAFF. Here the CDR3 DNA reads TGTGCCAGCAGCGTAGTTTCTGCAGGCACTGAAGCTTTCTTT.

CDR3 bases: TGTGCCAGCAGCTTGGGTAGCGGCACCGGGGAGCTGTTTTTT. Translation: CASSLGSGTGELFF. This chain connects TRBV5-4 to TRBJ2-2, with D possibly matching TRBD2 (6 bases). The germline gives CDR1 SGHNT, CDR2 YYREEE (reference sequence). V lost 0 bases, J lost 4 bases, and 7 bases lay in between. The CDR3 consists of 14 residues. The variable domain in full, with the rest retrieved from reference TRBV5-4 and TRBJ2-2, is ETGVTQSPTHLIKTRGQQVTLRCSSQSGHNTVSWYQQALGQGPQFIFQYYREEENGRGNFPPRFSGLQFPNYSSELNVNALELDDSALYLCASSLGSGTGELFFGEGSRLTVL.

The chain uses TRBV9 and TRBJ2-3, with TRBD2 matching over 7 bases. Unmatched junction bases numbered 4, after V lost 3 bases and J lost 0 bases. This CDR3 comprises 15 residues. Looked up from germline, CDR1 is SGDLS and CDR2 is YYNGEE. The CDR3 nucleotides read TGTGCCAGCAGCGGAGCGGGGACTAGCACAGATACGCAGTATTTT. This sequence encodes CASSGAGTSTDTQYF.

This clone was seen only once. The genes are TRBV19 and TRBJ2-1, with 11 bases identical to TRBD2. The CDR3 sequence is 15 residues long. V shed 3 bases and J 4 bases; nucleotides not matched to a gene: 2. CDR1 LNHDA and CDR2 SQIVND come from the germline V gene (reference sequence). Here the CDR3 DNA reads TGTGCCAGTAGTATTGGGACTAGCGGTTACAATGAGCAGTTCTTC. Residues: CASSIGTSGYNEQFF.

The V and J genes are TRBV5-1 and TRBJ1-4; no clear D. The length of the CDR3 is 16 residues. Germline CDR1 and CDR2: SGHRS and YFSETQ. The germline V and J ends were trimmed by 0 bases and 8 bases, with 17 bases remaining between them. DNA for the CDR3: TGCGCCAGCAGCTTGGTAGTTTCGGGGTCGGGCGAAAAACTGTTTTTT. Translated: CASSLVVSGSGEKLFF.

This chain links TRBV24-1 with TRBJ2-3; maybe TRBD2 (7 bases). The CDR3 spans 17 residues. Germline V gives CDR1 KGHDR, CDR2 SFDVKD. Trimming cost V 4 bases and J 0 bases, with 16 bases left between them. For the CDR3, the DNA is TGTGCCACCAGTGACTCCGGGGGGACATCTAGCACAGATACGCAGTATTTT. Translating gives CATSDSGGTSSTDTQYF.

This chain uses TRBV7-2 with TRBJ2-3, with 12 bases that match TRBD1. The J segment lost 4 bases and the V segment lost 6 bases, leaving 8 bases of the junction unmatched. This CDR3 is built from 16 residues. CDR1 is SGHTA, CDR2 FQGNSA, per germline. For the CDR3, the DNA is TGTGCCAGCAGTTCTCGGGGACAGGGGGCACCAGATACGCAGTATTTT. It specifies CASSSRGQGAPDTQYF.

In regard to this clone: An end of the junction does not agree with germline; a read error may underlie this. The chain is built from TRBV7-7 and TRBJ2-7; perhaps TRBD2 as D (6 bases). Germline CDR1 reads SSHAT; CDR2 reads FNYEAQ (reference sequence). CDR3 length equals 15 residues. CDR3 region: CASSLSTSSSYEQYF. The CDR3 region has the DNA TGTGCTAGCAGCTTATCAACTAGCAGCTCCTACGAGCAGTACTTC.

J is TRBJ2-5 and V is TRBV27; TRBD1 might be the D (5 bases). CDR1 is MNHEY and CDR2 is SMNVEV in the germline V gene (reference sequence). V was cut by 0 bases and J by 4 bases, with 12 bases left in between. The CDR3 sequence is 15 residues long. CDR3 region: CASSLSPGMVETQYF. DNA for the CDR3: TGTGCCAGCAGTTTATCGCCAGGGATGGTAGAGACCCAGTACTTC.